This passage covers 5 T cell receptor beta chains from one sample sequenced in a study of T cell responses to AZD1222 COVID-19 vaccine. The table came from immunoSEQ multiplex PCR; TCRdb's copy has only in-frame clones and leaves some out. Of 150,000 to 170,000 clones listed, roughly nine tenths were seen once; the top ten hold 5.5%. The sample was peripheral blood, taken on day 0 of MenACWY control vaccination. All receptors derive from an adult in good health.

This chain links TRBV29-1 with TRBJ2-1; 11 bases agree with TRBD2. V shed 6 bases, J shed 5 bases, and the junction held 6 bases outside the gene matches. The CDR3 is 14 amino acids. Germline V gene sequence: CDR1 SQVTM, CDR2 ANQGSEA. The chain's CDR3 is CSVHSGGGHNEQFF. The CDR3 bases are TGCAGCGTCCATAGCGGGGGGGGGCACAATGAGCAGTTCTTC.

The chain carries TRBV19 and TRBJ2-1; 13 bases align to TRBD2. This CDR3 region has 16 residues. J was trimmed by 7 bases and V by 6 bases; bases with no gene match: 9. CDR1 is LNHDA, CDR2 SQIVND, per germline (reference sequence). The CDR3 spells CASSPNLGLAGNEQFF. CDR3 DNA: TGTGCCAGTAGCCCTAACTTGGGACTAGCGGGAAATGAGCAGTTCTTC.

CDR3: CASSFGESYEQYV. The CDR3 region has the DNA TGCGCCAGCAGCTTTGGGGAGTCCTACGAGCAGTACGTC. The chain employs TRBV5-1 and TRBJ2-7; possible D gene TRBD2, 5 bases. Germline V lookup: CDR1 SGHRS, CDR2 YFSETQ. Trimming removed 2 bases from V and 1 base from J, with 7 bases in between. The CDR3 contains 13 residues.

The J gene is TRBJ2-7, the V gene TRBV19, with D tentatively TRBD2 (6 bases). V was clipped by 5 bases and J by 5 bases, with 25 bases between them. This CDR3 contains 17 residues. Looked up from germline, CDR1 is LNHDA and CDR2 is SQIVND (reference sequence). As DNA, the CDR3 is TGTGCCAGTAGTCGCCAGGCCCAGGGACTTCAGCTCGACGAGCAGTACTTC. This codes for CASSRQAQGLQLDEQYF.

V and J are TRBV10-1 and TRBJ1-1; D remains ambiguous. Germline V lookup: CDR1 WNHNN, CDR2 SYGVQD (reference sequence). There are 15 residues in the CDR3. The ends were cut back, 2 bases at V and 1 base at J, with 11 bases in the middle. CDR3 nucleotide sequence: TGCGCCAGCAGTGAGAGCCGGGGAGGGAACACTGAAGCTTTCTTT. Residues: CASSESRGGNTEAFF.